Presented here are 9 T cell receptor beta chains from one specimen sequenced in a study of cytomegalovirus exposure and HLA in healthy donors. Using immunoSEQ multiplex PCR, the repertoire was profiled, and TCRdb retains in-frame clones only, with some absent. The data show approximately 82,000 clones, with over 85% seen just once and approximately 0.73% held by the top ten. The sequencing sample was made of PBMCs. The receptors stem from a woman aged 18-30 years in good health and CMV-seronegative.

This CDR3 reads CASSPGQGLAYGYTF. The CDR3 nucleotides read TGTGCCAGCAGCCCGGGACAGGGGTTAGCATATGGCTACACCTTC. This rearrangement joins TRBV5-4 to TRBJ1-2, with 10 bases that match TRBD1. This CDR3 comprises 15 residues. Germline V lookup: CDR1 SGHNT, CDR2 YYREEE (reference sequence). Germline trimming cut 4 bases from V and 5 bases from J; bases unmatched to any gene: 8.

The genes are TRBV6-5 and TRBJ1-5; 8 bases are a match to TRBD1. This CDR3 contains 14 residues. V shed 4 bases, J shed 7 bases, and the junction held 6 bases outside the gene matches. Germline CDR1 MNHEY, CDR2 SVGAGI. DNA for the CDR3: TGTGCCAGCAGTTTTGGACAGGGCTGGCAGCCCCAGCATTTT. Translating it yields CASSFGQGWQPQHF.

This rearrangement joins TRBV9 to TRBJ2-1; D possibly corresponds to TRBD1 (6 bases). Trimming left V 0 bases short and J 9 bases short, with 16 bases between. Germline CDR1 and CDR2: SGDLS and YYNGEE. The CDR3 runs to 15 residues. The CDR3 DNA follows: TGTGCCAGCAGCGTAGAAGGGTCAGGGGACGCTGAGCAGTTCTTC. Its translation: CASSVEGSGDAEQFF.

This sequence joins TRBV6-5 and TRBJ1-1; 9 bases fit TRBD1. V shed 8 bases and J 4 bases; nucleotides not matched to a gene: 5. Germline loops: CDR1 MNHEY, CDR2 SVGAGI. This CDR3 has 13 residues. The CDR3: CASGRDRVTEAFF. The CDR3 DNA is TGTGCCAGCGGCCGGGACAGGGTCACTGAAGCTTTCTTT.

CDR3 sequence: CASSLREDNEQYF. The CDR3 region has the DNA TGTGCCAGCAGCTTGCGGGAGGACAACGAGCAGTACTTC. The chain couples TRBV11-2 to TRBJ2-7, with 8 bases identical to TRBD2. Trimming cost V 3 bases and J 5 bases; bases outside gene matches: 3. CDR1 is SGHAT, CDR2 FQNNGV, per germline. This CDR3 has 13 amino acids.

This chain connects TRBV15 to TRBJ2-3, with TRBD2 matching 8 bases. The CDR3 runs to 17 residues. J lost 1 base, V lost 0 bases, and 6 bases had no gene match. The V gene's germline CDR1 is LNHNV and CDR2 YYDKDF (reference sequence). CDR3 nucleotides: TGTGCCACCAGCAGAGATCGGGAGACTAGCGGCACAGATACGCAGTATTTT. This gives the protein CATSRDRETSGTDTQYF.

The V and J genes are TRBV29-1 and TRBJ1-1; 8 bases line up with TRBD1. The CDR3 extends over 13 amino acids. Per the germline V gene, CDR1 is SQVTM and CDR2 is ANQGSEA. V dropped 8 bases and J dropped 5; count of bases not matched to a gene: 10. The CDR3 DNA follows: TGCAGCTCCTACCGGACAGGGAGTACTGAAGCTTTCTTT. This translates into CSSYRTGSTEAFF.

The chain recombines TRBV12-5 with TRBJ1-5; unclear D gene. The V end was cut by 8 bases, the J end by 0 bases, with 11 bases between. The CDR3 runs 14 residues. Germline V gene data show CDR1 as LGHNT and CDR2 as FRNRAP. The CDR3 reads CASSYGDSNQPQHF. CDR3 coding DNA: TGTGCTAGTTCTTACGGAGATAGCAATCAGCCCCAGCATTTT.

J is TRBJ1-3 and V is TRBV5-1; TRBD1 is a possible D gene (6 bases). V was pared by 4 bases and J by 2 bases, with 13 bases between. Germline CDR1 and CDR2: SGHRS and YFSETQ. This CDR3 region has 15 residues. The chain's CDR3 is CASSGGPPAGNTIYF. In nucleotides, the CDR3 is TGCGCCAGCAGCGGGGGCCCTCCGGCTGGAAACACCATATATTTT.